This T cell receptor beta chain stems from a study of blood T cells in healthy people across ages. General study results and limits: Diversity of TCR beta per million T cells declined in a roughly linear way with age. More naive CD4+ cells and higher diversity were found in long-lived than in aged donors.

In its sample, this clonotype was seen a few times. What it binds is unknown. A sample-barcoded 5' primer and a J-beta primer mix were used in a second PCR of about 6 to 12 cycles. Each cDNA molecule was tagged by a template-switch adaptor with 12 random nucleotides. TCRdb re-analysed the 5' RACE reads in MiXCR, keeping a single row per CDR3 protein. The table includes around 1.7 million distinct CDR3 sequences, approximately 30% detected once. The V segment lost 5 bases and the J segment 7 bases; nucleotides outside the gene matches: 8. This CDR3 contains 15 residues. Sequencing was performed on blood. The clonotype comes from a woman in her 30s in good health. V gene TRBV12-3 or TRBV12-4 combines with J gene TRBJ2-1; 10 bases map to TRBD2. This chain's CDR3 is CASSPSGSQENEQFF. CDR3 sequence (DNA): TGTGCCAGCAGTCCTAGCGGGAGTCAAGAGAATGAGCAGTTCTTC.